The text below deals with one T cell receptor (beta chain). The antigen is unknown. These data belong to a study of a mutant IDH1 vaccine in newly diagnosed glioma. The CDR3 is made up of 11 amino acids. Germline lookup yields CDR1 SNHLY and CDR2 FYNNEI. V lost 9 bases and J 6 bases, leaving 11 bases between the germline ends. Assay used: immunoSEQ multiplex PCR; TCRdb lists only in-frame clones, some missing. The sample contains tens of thousands of clones, 90% to 95% of which appear only once. Regarding time point: week 5, during vaccination. The study gave 300 ug of mutant IDH1 20-mer peptide per vaccine dose, with topical imiquimod.

This TCR was recovered from a woman aged 50 to 65 with glioma. Sequencing was performed on PBMCs, taken from a glioma patient whose treatment included an IDH1 peptide vaccine. The gene calls are TRBV2 and TRBJ1-1; perhaps TRBD1 as D (5 bases). The CDR3 here is CASSEGPEAFF. The DNA for the CDR3 is TGTGCCAGTTCAGAGGGGCCTGAAGCTTTCTTT.